Presented here are 25 T cell receptor beta chains from one specimen sequenced in a study of cytomegalovirus exposure and HLA in healthy donors. The study ran its PCR with 60 Vbeta and 13 Jbeta primers. TCRdb's copy holds only in-frame clones and misses some; the assay was immunoSEQ multiplex PCR. The sample includes 100,000 to 150,000 clones, about 80% of them seen just once. The sequenced material came from PBMCs. Every receptor here comes from a woman aged 40 to 49 in good health and CMV-seronegative.

The V call is TRBV28, the J call TRBJ1-2; 7 bases fit TRBD1. The CDR3 sequence is 13 residues long. V lost 7 bases to trimming and J lost 8 bases; unmatched junction nucleotides: 10. The V gene's germline CDR1 is MDHEN and CDR2 SYDVKM. Here the CDR3 reads CASNKHNRGGYTF. The CDR3 DNA is TGTGCCAGCAACAAACACAACAGGGGCGGCTACACCTTC.

The CDR3 sequence: CASSDGQDENTIYF. The CDR3 DNA follows: TGTGCCAGCAGCGACGGACAGGATGAAAACACCATATATTTT. The rearrangement links TRBV9 to TRBJ1-3; TRBD1 matches at 7 bases. Trimming at V came to 3 bases and at J to 6 bases, leaving 6 bases not matched to a gene. In germline, CDR1 is SGDLS, CDR2 YYNGEE. The CDR3 loop spans 14 amino acids. Full variable domain (outside the CDR3, taken from reference TRBV9 and TRBJ1-3): DSGVTQTPKHLITATGQRVTLRCSPRSGDLSVYWYQQSLDQGLQFLIQYYNGEERAKGNILERFSAQQFPDLHSELNLSSLELGDSALYFCASSDGQDENTIYFGEGSWLTVV.

This clone is a singleton in its sample. The chain carries TRBV28 and TRBJ2-3; D is unclear. CDR3 length: 15 amino acids. Trimming pared 4 bases from V and 1 base from J, leaving 12 bases between. Germline V lookup: CDR1 MDHEN, CDR2 SYDVKM. DNA for the CDR3: TGTGCCAGCAGTTCCCAGCGCACTCGCACAGATACGCAGTATTTT. Its protein is CASSSQRTRTDTQYF.

The chain uses TRBV27 and TRBJ2-1, with D possibly being TRBD1 (5 bases). CDR1 is MNHEY, CDR2 SMNVEV, per germline (reference sequence). Trimming removed 4 bases at V and 14 bases at J, with 18 bases between. This CDR3 has 13 amino acids. Written as DNA, the CDR3 is TGTGCCAGCAGTTCCCTCCTTAAGGGGATCGAGTTCTTC. Translated: CASSSLLKGIEFF.

This clone appeared a few times. This chain uses TRBV4-1 with TRBJ1-5; tentative D call: TRBD1 (6 bases). The CDR3 contains 15 residues. Germline values: CDR1 MGHRA, CDR2 YSYEKL. V lost 0 bases, J lost 7 bases, and 13 bases lay in between. The CDR3 bases are TGCGCCAGCAGCCAAGACGGCAGGGGTTTCCAGCCCCAGCATTTT. Its translation: CASSQDGRGFQPQHF.

V is TRBV30 and J is TRBJ1-1; 7 nucleotides match TRBD1. The ends lost 5 bases at V and 0 bases at J; junction bases unmatched: 18. This CDR3 has 18 amino acids. The V gene's germline CDR1 is GTSNPN and CDR2 SVGIG (reference sequence). CDR3 DNA sequence: TGTGCCTGGCCTATCTACCCGGGACAGCCATTAATGAACACTGAAGCTTTCTTT. This gives the protein CAWPIYPGQPLMNTEAFF.

Comment on this clone: One end of the junction fails to match germline, which may point to a read error. This rearrangement joins TRBV28 to TRBJ2-3; 11 nucleotides agree with TRBD1. The CDR3 loop spans 16 amino acids. Germline CDR1 is MDHEN and CDR2 is SYDVKM. In DNA form, the CDR3 reads TGTGCCCGCAGTTCCCCGGGACAGGGGGACACAGATACGCAGTATTTT. Protein product: CARSSPGQGDTDTQYF.

This chain links TRBV2 with TRBJ2-3, with D possibly matching TRBD2 (6 bases). Trimming took 4 bases from V and 4 from J, leaving 9 bases between them. Germline V CDR1 and CDR2: SNHLY, FYNNEI. The CDR3 has 13 residues. The CDR3 bases are TGTGCCAGCAGTGCGGCGGGGCCAGATACGCAGTATTTT. Its translation: CASSAAGPDTQYF.

The CDR3 DNA is TGTGCCAGCAGCCGAACAGGGCGAGAGACCCAGTACTTC. This translates into CASSRTGRETQYF. V usage is TRBV7-2 and J usage is TRBJ2-5; the D gene is possibly TRBD1 (6 bases). Germline V gives CDR1 SGHTA, CDR2 FQGNSA. There are 13 residues in the CDR3. Trimming took off 5 bases at V and 4 bases at J, with 11 bases between the two ends.

The V and J genes are TRBV5-3 and TRBJ2-5; D is perhaps TRBD2 (6 bases). TRBV5-3 carries the ORF label, with uncertain function. CDR3 length equals 14 residues. The ends were cut back, 4 bases at V and 5 bases at J, with 15 bases in the middle. The DNA for the CDR3 is TGTGCCAGAAGCCCGGAGGGAGAAAGGGAGACCCAGTACTTC. This sequence encodes CARSPEGERETQYF.

The chain links TRBV6-6 to TRBJ1-1; 7 nucleotides align to TRBD1. The CDR3 has 14 amino acids. Germline loops: CDR1 MNHNY, CDR2 SVGAGI (reference sequence). Trimming at V came to 3 bases and at J to 3 bases, leaving 4 bases not matched to a gene. The CDR3 reads CASSYEGAHTEAFF. As DNA, the CDR3 is TGTGCCAGCAGTTATGAGGGGGCTCACACTGAAGCTTTCTTT.

The gene calls are TRBV6-5 and TRBJ1-4, with a possible D match to TRBD1 (5 bases). CDR1 is MNHEY, CDR2 SVGAGI, per germline. The V end was cut by 2 bases, the J end by 5 bases, with 6 bases between. The CDR3 runs to 13 residues. The CDR3: CASSYAGNEKLFF. The CDR3 coding sequence is TGTGCCAGCAGTTACGCAGGGAATGAAAAACTGTTTTTT.

This clone was seen a single time. The CDR3 DNA sequence: TGTGCCAGCCCCGGGATCCGGGACAATGAGCAGTTCTTC. This encodes CASPGIRDNEQFF. This chain joins TRBV2 and TRBJ2-1, with D possibly matching TRBD2 (5 bases). This CDR3 contains 13 residues. Germline V gives CDR1 SNHLY, CDR2 FYNNEI. With 8 bases removed from V and 5 bases from J, the gap between germline ends came to 13 bases.

Turning to this clone: Relative to the germline gene, one junction end is altered; a read error may explain this. This chain links TRBV7-2 with TRBJ2-2, with D perhaps matching TRBD2 (6 bases). The germline CDR1 and CDR2 sequences are SGHTA and FQGNSA. CDR3 length: 15 amino acids. CDR3 DNA: TGTGCCAGCAGCCTAGCGCGCGCGAACACCGGGGAGCTGTTTTTT. This sequence encodes CASSLARANTGELFF.

CDR3 residues: CASSSTSGQGGYEQFF. The CDR3 DNA reads TGTGCCAGCAGCTCCACATCGGGACAGGGCGGGTATGAGCAGTTCTTC. The rearrangement joins TRBV5-6 to TRBJ2-1, with 9 nucleotides matching TRBD1. Per germline, CDR1 SGHDT and CDR2 YYEEEE. The CDR3 totals 16 residues. V gave up 3 bases and J gave up 8 bases; unmatched junction bases: 12.

CDR3 in DNA: TGTGCCAGCCCTCCTCACAGGGGAGAGGAAAAACTGTTTTTT. It is translated as CASPPHRGEEKLFF. V usage is TRBV5-4 and J usage is TRBJ1-4; 7 bases agree with TRBD1. Per the germline V gene, CDR1 is SGHNT and CDR2 is YYREEE (reference sequence). Trimming cost V 7 bases and J 8 bases; bases outside gene matches: 11. This CDR3 is 14 amino acids long.

This chain links TRBV9 with TRBJ2-1; 7 nucleotides align to TRBD2. This CDR3 has 16 residues. Germline V CDR1 and CDR2: SGDLS, YYNGEE. The V gene end was trimmed by 3 bases and the J gene end by 3 bases; junction bases not matched to a gene: 9. DNA for the CDR3: TGTGCCAGCAGCGCCGGCGGGAGCTCGATCTACAATGAGCAGTTCTTC. Amino acids: CASSAGGSSIYNEQFF.

The chain employs TRBV9 and TRBJ2-1; 8 nucleotides agree with TRBD2. After removal of 0 bases from V and 10 bases from J, the junction contained 15 bases not matched to a gene. Germline-derived CDR1 and CDR2 are SGDLS and YYNGEE. The CDR3 runs 17 residues. The CDR3 region is CASSVVGLAGIQGEQFF. The CDR3, as DNA: TGTGCCAGCAGCGTAGTCGGATTAGCGGGGATTCAAGGGGAGCAGTTCTTC. The full variable domain, its missing parts supplied by reference TRBV9 and TRBJ2-1, is DSGVTQTPKHLITATGQRVTLRCSPRSGDLSVYWYQQSLDQGLQFLIQYYNGEERAKGNILERFSAQQFPDLHSELNLSSLELGDSALYFCASSVVGLAGIQGEQFFGPGTRLTVL.

This sequence joins TRBV5-1 and TRBJ2-3, with 7 bases matching TRBD2. V gave up 0 bases and J gave up 2 bases; unmatched junction bases: 6. CDR1 and CDR2 (germline): SGHRS, YFSETQ. The CDR3 extends over 16 amino acids. The CDR3 region is CASSLATGGPTDTQYF. The CDR3 DNA reads as TGCGCCAGCAGCTTGGCTACGGGGGGTCCCACAGATACGCAGTATTTT. Full variable domain (remainder filled in from reference TRBV5-1 and TRBJ2-3): KAGVTQTPRYLIKTRGQQVTLSCSPISGHRSVSWYQQTPGQGLQFLFEYFSETQRNKGNFPGRFSGRQFSNSRSEMNVSTLELGDSALYLCASSLATGGPTDTQYFGPGTRLTVL.

The chain is built from TRBV15 and TRBJ1-2; no reliable D call. The CDR3 is 17 residues long. V was cut by 0 bases and J by 0 bases, with 14 bases left in between. CDR1 and CDR2 (germline): LNHNV, YYDKDF (reference sequence). Here the CDR3 reads CATSRDPRQAPNYGYTF. CDR3 nucleotides: TGTGCCACCAGCAGAGATCCAAGGCAGGCCCCTAACTATGGCTACACCTTC.

This clone was seen only a few times. This chain connects TRBV5-4 to TRBJ2-1; 7 positions match TRBD1. Trimming cost V 0 bases and J 7 bases; bases outside gene matches: 4. The germline V gene has CDR1 SGHNT and CDR2 YYREEE (reference sequence). CDR3 length: 14 residues. DNA for the CDR3: TGTGCCAGCAGCTTGGCCGGGACAGCTAATGAGCAGTTCTTC. It codes for CASSLAGTANEQFF.

V is TRBV15 and J is TRBJ2-5, with a weak D call TRBD2 (5 bases). CDR1 and CDR2 (germline): LNHNV, YYDKDF (reference sequence). The CDR3 extends over 16 amino acids. The V gene lost 0 bases and the J gene lost 4 bases, with 15 bases spanning the gap. The CDR3 coding sequence is TGTGCCACCAGCAGAGATAGAGGGATAGTTTCAGAGACCCAGTACTTC. It translates to CATSRDRGIVSETQYF.

The chain links TRBV19 to TRBJ2-3; 16 bases align to TRBD2. The V gene end was trimmed by 4 bases and the J gene end by 3 bases; junction bases not matched to a gene: 7. CDR3 length: 18 amino acids. Germline V gene sequence: CDR1 LNHDA, CDR2 SQIVND (reference sequence). DNA for the CDR3: TGTGCCAGTAGTAAATGGGGACTAGCGGGAGGGAAGACAGATACGCAGTATTTT. As protein: CASSKWGLAGGKTDTQYF.

The V gene is TRBV28, the J gene TRBJ2-7, with 7 bases aligning to TRBD1. The CDR3 sequence is 13 residues long. The J segment lost 3 bases and the V segment lost 5 bases, leaving 4 bases of the junction unmatched. Looked up from germline, CDR1 is MDHEN and CDR2 is SYDVKM. CDR3 DNA: TGTGCCAGCAGTGGGGGACAGTTCTACGAGCAGTACTTC. It specifies CASSGGQFYEQYF.

This chain joins TRBV7-2 and TRBJ2-2, with D unclear. The CDR3 is made up of 15 amino acids. CDR1 and CDR2 (germline): SGHTA, FQGNSA. With 1 base removed from V and 4 bases from J, the gap between germline ends came to 10 bases. CDR3 sequence: CASSLDSGGTGELFF. The DNA for the CDR3 is TGTGCCAGCAGCTTAGATTCAGGTGGCACCGGGGAGCTGTTTTTT.